The clone carrying this T cell receptor beta chain was observed a handful of times. Trimming removed 1 base from V and 5 bases from J; junction bases left unmatched: 4. The CDR3 contains 15 residues. This sample stems from a study of identical twins. Carrying unique molecular identifiers, the cDNA also gained a universal primer site through template switching. TCRdb re-derived calls from the 5' RACE reads in MiXCR, one entry per CDR3 protein. Among about 460,000 distinct CDR3 sequences listed, 11% to 15% were seen once. These same data were also listed under a study on yellow fever vaccine responses in identical twins.

The sample comprised CD4+ T cells sorted from blood. The sequence was obtained from a young woman in good health. The rearrangement uses TRBV12-3 or TRBV12-4 and TRBJ2-2; TRBD2 agrees at 7 bases. CDR3 nucleotides: TGTGCCAGCAGTTTAGGCGGGGGAGTAACCGGGGAGCTGTTTTTT. Protein product: CASSLGGGVTGELFF.